Each of the 27 T cell receptor beta chains below was sequenced from the same sample in a study of CD4 T cells in relation to SARS-CoV-2 and coronaviruses. Clones were sequenced by immunoSEQ multiplex PCR, and TCRdb holds only the in-frame ones, with some missing. The sample includes fewer than 20,000 clones, around 70% of them seen just once. CD4+ T cells from unexposed donors were obtained before the COVID-19 pandemic (2011-2018). The cells were cultured for about ten days before CD4+ T cells were isolated. These receptors' targets are unknown. Sequences were obtained from CD4+ T cells from PBMCs, cultured in vitro. Every receptor here comes from a human donor in good health.

The chain joins TRBV3-1 (or the pseudogene TRBV3-2) to TRBJ2-1; D perhaps matches TRBD2 (5 bases). Deletions cut 6 bases from V and 8 bases from J, with 8 bases between. This CDR3 has 11 residues. In germline, CDR1 is LGHDT, CDR2 YNNKEL (reference sequence). CDR3: CASRTLDEQFF. The DNA for the CDR3 is TGTGCCAGCAGAACACTAGATGAGCAGTTCTTC.

V and J are TRBV2 and TRBJ2-1; 7 bases agree with TRBD2. The CDR3 is 14 residues long. Germline-derived CDR1 and CDR2 are SNHLY and FYNNEI. V gave up 7 bases and J gave up 3 bases; unmatched junction bases: 6. The chain's CDR3 is CASKGTNRYNEQFF. DNA of the CDR3: TGTGCCAGCAAGGGGACTAACCGCTACAATGAGCAGTTCTTC.

This clone was detected only once. This sequence joins TRBV7-3 and TRBJ2-6; no reliable D call. Germline V CDR1 and CDR2: SGHTA, FQGTGA. V was trimmed by 2 bases and J by 0 bases, leaving 5 bases between them. This CDR3 is built from 15 residues. The CDR3 DNA is TGTGCCAGCAGCTTAGCCGTCTCTGGGGCCAACGTCCTGACTTTC. Its translation: CASSLAVSGANVLTF.

The rearrangement joins TRBV19 to TRBJ2-3; 8 bases agree with TRBD1. CDR3 length: 17 residues. CDR1 and CDR2 from the germline V gene are LNHDA and SQIVND (reference sequence). V gave up 0 bases and J gave up 6 bases; unmatched junction bases: 11. CDR3: CASSIDRPGGVDDTQYF. The CDR3 DNA follows: TGTGCCAGTAGTATAGATCGCCCAGGGGGCGTGGACGATACGCAGTATTTT.

The chain combines TRBV5-4 with TRBJ1-6; TRBD1 might be the D (6 bases). This CDR3 is built from 16 residues. V lost 4 bases and J 7 bases, leaving 18 bases between the germline ends. CDR1 is SGHNT, CDR2 YYREEE, per germline (reference sequence). The CDR3: CASSVRGAGGNSPLHF. The CDR3 DNA sequence: TGTGCCAGCAGCGTGAGGGGGGCTGGGGGGAATTCACCCCTCCACTTT.

The CDR3 spells CAISEHTDTQYF. DNA for the CDR3: TGTGCCATCAGTGAACACACAGATACGCAGTATTTT. The genes are TRBV10-3 and TRBJ2-3; D gene ambiguous. V shed 3 bases and J shed 2 bases, with 3 bases lying between them. Germline CDR1 reads ENHRY; CDR2 reads SYGVKD. The CDR3 runs 12 residues.

The genes are TRBV5-1 and TRBJ1-6; no clear D gene. Trimming left V 1 base short and J 7 bases short, with 3 bases between. This CDR3 is 12 amino acids long. Germline lookup yields CDR1 SGHRS and CDR2 YFSETQ. The CDR3 sequence is CASSLQNSPLHF. The CDR3 DNA reads TGCGCCAGCAGCTTGCAAAATTCACCCCTCCACTTT.

V is TRBV6-1 and J is TRBJ1-4; possible D gene TRBD1, 6 bases. V lost 3 bases and J lost 6, with 11 bases in between. Germline values: CDR1 MNHNS, CDR2 SASEGT. The CDR3 is made up of 14 amino acids. The CDR3 sequence is CASSDRGTDEKLFF. CDR3 nucleotide sequence: TGTGCCAGCAGTGACAGGGGTACGGATGAAAAACTGTTTTTT.

V is TRBV27 and J is TRBJ1-5; no clear D gene. The germline V gene encodes CDR1 MNHEY and CDR2 SMNVEV (reference sequence). CDR3 length equals 12 residues. V was shortened by 6 bases and J by 6 bases, with 9 bases between the two germline ends. The CDR3 protein is CASSTMSQPQHF. CDR3 bases: TGTGCCAGCAGCACTATGAGTCAGCCCCAGCATTTT.

The CDR3 DNA follows: TGTGCCAGCAGCTTAGACAGTTCTGAAGCTTTCTTT. Encoded protein: CASSLDSSEAFF. The chain uses TRBV7-9 and TRBJ1-1, with D unresolved. V was clipped by 1 base and J by 6 bases, with 6 bases between them. Germline V gene sequence: CDR1 SEHNR, CDR2 FQNEAQ (reference sequence). The CDR3 sequence is 12 residues long.

The chain carries TRBV6-5 and TRBJ2-1, with TRBD2 as a possible D gene (6 bases). The germline V gene has CDR1 MNHEY and CDR2 SVGAGI. The CDR3 spans 15 residues. The V end was cut by 8 bases, the J end by 3 bases, with 17 bases between. CDR3 amino acids: CASLRDPSVYNEQFF. Written as DNA, the CDR3 is TGTGCCAGCTTGCGGGATCCGTCGGTCTACAATGAGCAGTTCTTC.

The gene calls are TRBV6-1 and TRBJ2-5, with 7 bases aligning to TRBD1. Trimming removed 2 bases from V and 2 bases from J; junction bases left unmatched: 2. The CDR3 has 14 amino acids. Germline CDR1 and CDR2: MNHNS and SASEGT. The CDR3 coding sequence is TGTGCCAGCAGTGAAAGCAGGGGGCAAGAGACCCAGTACTTC. Encoded protein: CASSESRGQETQYF.

The rearrangement joins TRBV3-1 (or the pseudogene TRBV3-2) to TRBJ2-7; no reliable D call. Germline CDR1 and CDR2: LGHDT and YNNKEL (reference sequence). This CDR3 spans 12 amino acids. V lost 0 bases to trimming and J lost 4 bases, with 4 bases between them. The CDR3 DNA follows: TGTGCCAGCAGCCAAGATAGGTACGAGCAGTACTTC. Protein sequence: CASSQDRYEQYF.

This chain links TRBV4-1 with TRBJ2-1, with TRBD2 matching 10 bases. Trimming removed 0 bases from V and 5 bases from J; junction bases left unmatched: 10. Germline V lookup: CDR1 MGHRA, CDR2 YSYEKL. This CDR3 spans 18 amino acids. CDR3 nucleotides: TGCGCCAGCAGCCAAGAGGCTGCCCCTAGCGGGAGAAACAATGAGCAGTTCTTC. It specifies CASSQEAAPSGRNNEQFF.

This chain joins TRBV5-1 and TRBJ2-1; perhaps D is TRBD1 or TRBD2 (5 bases each). V lost 7 bases, J lost 15 bases, and 29 bases lay in between. Germline values: CDR1 SGHRS, CDR2 YFSETQ. This CDR3 is built from 15 residues. CDR3 sequence (DNA): TGCGCCAGCGAGATAGGAGGCAGGGAATATCGAAAAACGTTCTTC. Translated, it gives CASEIGGREYRKTFF.

The chain employs TRBV2 and TRBJ2-7, with D perhaps given as TRBD1 or TRBD2 (5 bases each). Trimming removed 6 bases from V and 6 bases from J, with 15 bases in between. CDR3 length: 13 amino acids. The germline V gene has CDR1 SNHLY and CDR2 FYNNEI. CDR3 region: CASRGDPMLEQYF. CDR3 DNA sequence: TGTGCCAGCAGAGGGGACCCGATGCTCGAGCAGTACTTC. The whole variable domain, remainder taken from reference TRBV2 and TRBJ2-7, is EPEVTQTPSHQVTQMGQEVILRCVPISNHLYFYWYRQILGQKVEFLVSFYNNEISEKSEIFDDQFSVERPDGSNFTLKIRSTKLEDSAMYFCASRGDPMLEQYFGPGTRLTVT.

The sample holds a few counts of this clone. The rearrangement joins TRBV29-1 to TRBJ1-2; the D gene is possibly TRBD1 (5 bases). Trimming pared 2 bases from V and 8 bases from J, leaving 15 bases between. The germline V gene has CDR1 SQVTM and CDR2 ANQGSEA. CDR3 length: 13 amino acids. For the CDR3, the DNA is TGCAGCGTTGAATCGCCAGGGTCCCTAGGCTACACCTTC. Translated, it gives CSVESPGSLGYTF.

This rearrangement joins TRBV18 to TRBJ2-7, with 7 bases aligning to TRBD2. The CDR3 runs to 14 residues. Trimming took 4 bases from V and 0 from J; bases not matched to a gene: 3. CDR1 is KGHSH and CDR2 is LQKENI in the germline V gene. CDR3 in amino acids: CASSRGGSSYEQYF. DNA of the CDR3: TGTGCCAGCTCACGGGGAGGGAGCTCCTACGAGCAGTACTTC.

This sequence joins TRBV18 and TRBJ1-6, with D possibly matching TRBD1 (5 bases). Trimming pared 5 bases from V and 6 bases from J, leaving 14 bases between. Germline CDR1 and CDR2: KGHSH and LQKENI. The CDR3 totals 15 residues. The CDR3 region is CASSAGGTGNSPLHF. Written as DNA, the CDR3 is TGTGCCAGCTCAGCGGGCGGCACAGGTAATTCACCCCTCCACTTT.

This clone is medium-sized within its sample. The J gene is TRBJ2-7, the V gene TRBV19, with D tentatively TRBD1 (6 bases). Trimming cost V 10 bases and J 1 base, with 17 bases left between them. The CDR3 extends over 14 amino acids. CDR1 and CDR2 (germline): LNHDA, SQIVND (reference sequence). CDR3 loop: CATAKGGASYEQYF. The CDR3 bases are TGTGCCACCGCGAAAGGGGGAGCGTCCTACGAGCAGTACTTC.

The chain uses TRBV29-1 and TRBJ2-6, with D maybe TRBD1 (5 bases). Trimming took 4 bases from V and 0 from J, leaving 10 bases between them. The germline CDR1 and CDR2 sequences are SQVTM and ANQGSEA. The CDR3 consists of 15 residues. CDR3 residues: CSVGTGLSGANVLTF. The CDR3 DNA reads TGCAGCGTTGGAACAGGCCTCTCTGGGGCCAACGTCCTGACTTTC.

The genes are TRBV15 and TRBJ1-2; unclear D gene. Trimming cost V 1 base and J 4 bases, with 13 bases left between them. The CDR3 runs 15 residues. Germline CDR1 reads LNHNV; CDR2 reads YYDKDF (reference sequence). The CDR3 reads CATSRARASSYGYTF. The CDR3 nucleotides are TGTGCCACCAGCAGAGCTAGGGCCTCCTCCTATGGCTACACCTTC.

The chain is built from TRBV19 and TRBJ2-1; 11 bases map to TRBD2. This CDR3 is built from 16 residues. The V and J ends lost 3 bases and 6 bases, in that order; junction bases with no gene match: 7. CDR1 is LNHDA, CDR2 SQIVND, per germline (reference sequence). The CDR3: CASSITSGSRVNEQFF. CDR3 in DNA: TGTGCCAGTAGTATCACTAGCGGGAGTAGGGTCAATGAGCAGTTCTTC.

The chain is built from TRBV6-6 and TRBJ2-1; 14 nucleotides align to TRBD2. The V gene end was trimmed by 5 bases and the J gene end by 2 bases; junction bases not matched to a gene: 5. Germline V gene sequence: CDR1 MNHNY, CDR2 SVGAGI (reference sequence). CDR3 length equals 17 residues. CDR3 sequence reads: CASSRRGLAGAYNEQFF. In DNA form, the CDR3 reads TGTGCCAGCAGTCGGCGGGGACTAGCGGGGGCCTACAATGAGCAGTTCTTC.

This clone was seen more than once but under ten times. This sequence joins TRBV18 and TRBJ2-3, with TRBD2 matching 11 bases. The CDR3 spans 16 residues. In germline, CDR1 is KGHSH, CDR2 LQKENI. The ends lost 3 bases at V and 2 bases at J; junction bases unmatched: 4. CDR3 protein: CASSPIAGGPTDTQYF. The CDR3 DNA follows: TGTGCCAGCTCACCCATAGCGGGAGGGCCCACAGATACGCAGTATTTT.

The chain couples TRBV28 to TRBJ2-2, with 7 bases that match TRBD1. Germline V lookup: CDR1 MDHEN, CDR2 SYDVKM. The V segment lost 5 bases and the J segment 0 bases; nucleotides outside the gene matches: 3. The CDR3 covers 15 residues. This chain's CDR3 is CASSIGQANTGELFF. CDR3 bases: TGTGCCAGCAGTATAGGACAGGCGAACACCGGGGAGCTGTTTTTT.

V and J are TRBV30 and TRBJ1-5; the match to TRBD1 covers 7 bases. Germline CDR1 and CDR2: GTSNPN and SVGIG (reference sequence). Trimming took 7 bases from V and 4 from J; bases not matched to a gene: 10. The CDR3 is made up of 14 amino acids. CDR3 in amino acids: CASTSGQPNQPQHF. In DNA form, the CDR3 reads TGTGCCTCGACGTCGGGACAGCCGAATCAGCCCCAGCATTTT.